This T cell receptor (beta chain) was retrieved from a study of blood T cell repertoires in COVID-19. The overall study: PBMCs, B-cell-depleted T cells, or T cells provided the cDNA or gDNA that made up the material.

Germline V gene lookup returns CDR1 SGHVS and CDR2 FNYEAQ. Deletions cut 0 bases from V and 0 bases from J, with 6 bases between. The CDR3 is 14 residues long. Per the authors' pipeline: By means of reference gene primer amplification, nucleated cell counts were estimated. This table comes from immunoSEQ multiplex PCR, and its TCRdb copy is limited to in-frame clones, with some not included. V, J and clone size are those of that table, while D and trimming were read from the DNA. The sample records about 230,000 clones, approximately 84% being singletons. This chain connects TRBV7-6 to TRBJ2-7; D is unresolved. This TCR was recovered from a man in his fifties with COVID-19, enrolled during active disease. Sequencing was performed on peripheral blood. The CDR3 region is CASSLAPSSYEQYF. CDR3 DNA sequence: TGTGCCAGCAGCTTAGCCCCTAGCTCCTACGAGCAGTACTTC.